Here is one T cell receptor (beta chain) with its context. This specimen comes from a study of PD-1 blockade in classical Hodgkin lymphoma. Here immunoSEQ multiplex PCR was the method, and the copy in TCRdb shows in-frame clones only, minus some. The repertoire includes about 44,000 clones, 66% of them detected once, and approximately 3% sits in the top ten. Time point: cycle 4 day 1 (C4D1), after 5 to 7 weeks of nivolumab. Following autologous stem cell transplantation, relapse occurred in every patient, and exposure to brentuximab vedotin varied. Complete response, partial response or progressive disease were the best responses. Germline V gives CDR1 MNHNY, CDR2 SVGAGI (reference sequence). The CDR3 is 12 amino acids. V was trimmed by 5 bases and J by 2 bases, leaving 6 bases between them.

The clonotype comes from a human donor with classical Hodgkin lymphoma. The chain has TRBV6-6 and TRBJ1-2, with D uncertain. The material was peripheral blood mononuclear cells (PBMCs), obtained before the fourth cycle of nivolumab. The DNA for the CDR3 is TGTGCCAGCAGTGCCCAGAACTATGGCTACACCTTC. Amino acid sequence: CASSAQNYGYTF.